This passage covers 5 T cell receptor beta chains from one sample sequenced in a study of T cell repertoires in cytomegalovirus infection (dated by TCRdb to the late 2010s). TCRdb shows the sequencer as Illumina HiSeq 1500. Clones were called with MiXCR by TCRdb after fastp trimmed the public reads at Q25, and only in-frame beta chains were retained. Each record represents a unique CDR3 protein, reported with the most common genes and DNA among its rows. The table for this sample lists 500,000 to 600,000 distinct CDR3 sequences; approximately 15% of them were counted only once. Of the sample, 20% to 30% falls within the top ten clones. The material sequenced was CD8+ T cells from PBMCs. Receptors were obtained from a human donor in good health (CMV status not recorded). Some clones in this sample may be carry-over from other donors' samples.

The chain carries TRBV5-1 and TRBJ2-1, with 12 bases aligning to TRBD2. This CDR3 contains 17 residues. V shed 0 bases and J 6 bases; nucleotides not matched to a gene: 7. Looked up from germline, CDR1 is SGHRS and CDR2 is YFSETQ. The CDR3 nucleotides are TGCGCCAGCAGCTTGGGTTCGGGGACTAGCGGGCCCAATGAGCAGTTCTTC. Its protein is CASSLGSGTSGPNEQFF.

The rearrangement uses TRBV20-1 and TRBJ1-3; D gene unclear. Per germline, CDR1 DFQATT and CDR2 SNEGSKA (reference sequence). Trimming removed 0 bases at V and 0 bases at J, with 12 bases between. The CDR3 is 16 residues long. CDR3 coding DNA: TGCAGTGCTAGAGATATCCTAGACTTCTCTGGAAACACCATATATTTT. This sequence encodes CSARDILDFSGNTIYF.

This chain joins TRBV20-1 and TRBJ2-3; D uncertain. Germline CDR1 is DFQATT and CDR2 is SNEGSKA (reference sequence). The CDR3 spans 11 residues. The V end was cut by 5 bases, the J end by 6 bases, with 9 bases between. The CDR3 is CSAPLGDTQYF. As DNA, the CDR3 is TGCAGTGCTCCATTGGGCGATACGCAGTATTTT.

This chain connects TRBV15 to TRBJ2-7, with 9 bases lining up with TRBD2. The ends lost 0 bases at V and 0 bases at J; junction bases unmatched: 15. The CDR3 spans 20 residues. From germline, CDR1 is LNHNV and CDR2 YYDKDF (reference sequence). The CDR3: CATSRDRGLATQSRSYEQYF. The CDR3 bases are TGTGCCACCAGCAGAGATCGGGGACTAGCTACTCAATCCCGCTCCTACGAGCAGTACTTC.

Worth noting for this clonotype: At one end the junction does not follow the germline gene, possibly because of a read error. The DNA for the CDR3 is TGTGCCAGCAGCCGGGACAGTAAAAATCAGCCCCCGCATTTT. Protein: CASSRDSKNQPPHF. The chain is built from TRBV7-8 and TRBJ1-5; TRBD1 agrees at 7 bases. The CDR3 has 14 amino acids. Per the germline V gene, CDR1 is SGHVS and CDR2 is FQNEAQ.